A single sample gave rise to the 5 T cell receptor beta chains below, sequenced in a study of OX40 agonist ivuxolimab in advanced cancers. Assay used: immunoSEQ multiplex PCR; TCRdb lists only in-frame clones, some missing. The sample has roughly 40,000 clones, roughly 84% seen once. The input for sequencing was CD4+ or CD8+ T cells sorted from blood, taken in a trial of the OX40 agonist ivuxolimab. All receptors derive from an adult with an advanced solid tumor such as melanoma, head and neck, liver or kidney cancer.

The chain uses TRBV5-4 and TRBJ2-3; TRBD2 aligns across 7 bases. CDR3 length: 17 amino acids. Germline-derived CDR1 and CDR2 are SGHNT and YYREEE (reference sequence). V lost 1 base and J lost 3; bases outside the gene matches: 11. The CDR3 loop reads CASSLIPRDYGTDTQYF. The CDR3 bases are TGTGCCAGCAGCTTGATCCCCCGGGACTACGGGACAGATACGCAGTATTTT.

The CDR3 protein is CARSPGGRGPYEQYV. CDR3 DNA: TGTGCCAGAAGCCCCGGCGGAAGGGGCCCCTACGAGCAGTACGTC. The genes are TRBV5-3 and TRBJ2-7; perhaps TRBD1 as D (5 bases). TRBV5-3 is marked as an open reading frame, function uncertain. V was trimmed by 4 bases and J by 2 bases, leaving 16 bases between them. The CDR3 contains 15 residues.

The chain is built from TRBV27 and TRBJ2-7; TRBD1 matches 9 bases. The CDR3 runs 15 residues. In germline, CDR1 is MNHEY, CDR2 SMNVEV (reference sequence). The V segment lost 2 bases and the J segment 4 bases; nucleotides outside the gene matches: 6. The CDR3 nucleotides are TGTGCCAGCAGTTTAATGGGACAGGGTTCTTACGAGCAGTACTTC. This encodes CASSLMGQGSYEQYF.

The CDR3 DNA reads TGTGCCAGCAGCCCCCTGGGACAGGGGGCCCCAGATACGCAGTATTTT. Translating it yields CASSPLGQGAPDTQYF. This sequence joins TRBV14 and TRBJ2-3; 12 nucleotides agree with TRBD1. Germline values: CDR1 SGHDN, CDR2 FVKESK. CDR3 length: 16 residues. J lost 4 bases, V lost 4 bases, and 6 bases had no gene match.

The V and J genes are TRBV28 and TRBJ2-5; 11 nucleotides agree with TRBD1. The CDR3 is 14 amino acids. V was pared by 1 base and J by 9 bases, with 4 bases of the junction left unmatched. Germline loops: CDR1 MDHEN, CDR2 SYDVKM. CDR3 sequence: CASSLLGQGVAQYF. The CDR3 region has the DNA TGTGCCAGCAGTTTATTGGGACAGGGGGTGGCCCAGTACTTC.